The clone carrying this TCR beta chain was observed at least ten times. The sample originates from a study of metastatic and nonmetastatic thyroid tumors. With V trimmed by 6 bases and J by 4 bases, 6 bases remained unmatched. There are 14 residues in the CDR3. TCRdb used MiXCR to call clones anew from the PCR reads. The table lists roughly 33,000 clones, 18% of them singletons. Nobody among the patients had been given any treatment before thyroid surgery. The sample comprised blood. The chain uses TRBV12-3 or TRBV12-4 and TRBJ1-2; the match to TRBD1 covers 9 bases. This clonotype originated in a male donor with papillary thyroid cancer or a benign thyroid nodule (not recorded which). Some clones in this sample may be carry-over from other donors' samples. The DNA of the CDR3 is TGTGCCAGCAGCCGACAGGGGGTGAGCTATGGCTACACCTTC. This codes for CASSRQGVSYGYTF.